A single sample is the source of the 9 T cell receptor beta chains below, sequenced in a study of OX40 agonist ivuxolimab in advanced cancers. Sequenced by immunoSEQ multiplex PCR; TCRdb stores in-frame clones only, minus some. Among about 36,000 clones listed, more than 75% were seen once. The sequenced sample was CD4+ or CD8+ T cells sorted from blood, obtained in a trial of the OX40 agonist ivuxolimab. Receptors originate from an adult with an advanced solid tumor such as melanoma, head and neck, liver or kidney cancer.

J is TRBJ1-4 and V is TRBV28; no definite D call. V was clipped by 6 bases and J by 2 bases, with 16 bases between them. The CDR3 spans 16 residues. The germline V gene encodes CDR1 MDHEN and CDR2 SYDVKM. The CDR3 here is CASSLYAGSTNEKLFF. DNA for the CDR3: TGTGCCAGCAGCCTATACGCCGGGTCCACTAATGAAAAACTGTTTTTT. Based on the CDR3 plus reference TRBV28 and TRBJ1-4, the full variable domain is DVKVTQSSRYLVKRTGEKVFLECVQDMDHENMFWYRQDPGLGLRLIYFSYDVKMKEKGDIPEGYSVSREKKERFSLILESASTNQTSMYLCASSLYAGSTNEKLFFGSGTQLSVL.

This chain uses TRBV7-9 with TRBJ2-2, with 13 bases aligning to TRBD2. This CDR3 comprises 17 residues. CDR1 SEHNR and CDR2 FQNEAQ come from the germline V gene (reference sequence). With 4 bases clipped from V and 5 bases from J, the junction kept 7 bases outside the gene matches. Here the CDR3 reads CASSSTSGRARTGELFF. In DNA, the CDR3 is TGTGCCAGCAGCTCAACTAGCGGGAGGGCGAGGACCGGGGAGCTGTTTTTT.

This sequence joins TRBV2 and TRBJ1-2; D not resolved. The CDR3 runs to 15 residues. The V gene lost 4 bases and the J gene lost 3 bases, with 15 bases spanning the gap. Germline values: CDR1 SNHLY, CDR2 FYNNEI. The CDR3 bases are TGTGCCAGCAGTGTCGCCCAGGAAGGACACTATGGCTACACCTTC. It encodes CASSVAQEGHYGYTF.

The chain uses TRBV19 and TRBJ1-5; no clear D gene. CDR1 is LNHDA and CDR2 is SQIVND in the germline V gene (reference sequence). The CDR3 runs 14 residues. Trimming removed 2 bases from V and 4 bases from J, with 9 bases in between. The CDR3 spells CASSIFTENQPQHF. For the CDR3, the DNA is TGTGCCAGTAGTATATTTACGGAGAATCAGCCCCAGCATTTT.

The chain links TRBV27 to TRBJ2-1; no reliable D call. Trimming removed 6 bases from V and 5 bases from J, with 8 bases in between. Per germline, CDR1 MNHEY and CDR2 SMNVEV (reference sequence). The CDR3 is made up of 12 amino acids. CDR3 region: CASSYQDNEQFF. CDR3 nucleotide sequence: TGTGCCAGCAGCTACCAGGACAATGAGCAGTTCTTC.

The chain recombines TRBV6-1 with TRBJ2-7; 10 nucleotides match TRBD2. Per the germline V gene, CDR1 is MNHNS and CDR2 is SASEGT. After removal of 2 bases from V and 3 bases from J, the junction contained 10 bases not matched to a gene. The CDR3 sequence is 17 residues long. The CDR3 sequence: CASSEMGPGLALYEQYF. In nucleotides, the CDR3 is TGTGCCAGCAGTGAAATGGGACCGGGACTAGCGCTCTACGAGCAGTACTTC.

CDR3 in amino acids: CASSQVLGGALGYEQYF. CDR3 DNA sequence: TGTGCCAGCAGCCAAGTTCTGGGGGGGGCCCTCGGCTACGAGCAGTACTTC. This chain links TRBV14 with TRBJ2-7, with D maybe TRBD2 (7 bases). This CDR3 contains 17 residues. CDR1 is SGHDN, CDR2 FVKESK, per germline. The V gene lost 1 base and the J gene lost 3 bases, with 19 bases spanning the gap.

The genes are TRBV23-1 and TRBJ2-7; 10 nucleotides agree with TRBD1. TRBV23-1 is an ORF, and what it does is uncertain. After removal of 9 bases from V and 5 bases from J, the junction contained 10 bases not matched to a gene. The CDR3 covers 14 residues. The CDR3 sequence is CASTPGTGAHEQYF. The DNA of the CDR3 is TGCGCCAGTACCCCAGGGACAGGGGCCCACGAGCAGTACTTC.

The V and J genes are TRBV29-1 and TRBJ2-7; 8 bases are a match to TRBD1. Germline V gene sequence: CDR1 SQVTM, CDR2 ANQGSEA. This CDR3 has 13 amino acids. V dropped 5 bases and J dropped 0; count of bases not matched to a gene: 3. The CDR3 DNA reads TGCAGCGTTTGGGACAGGTACTCCTACGAGCAGTACTTC. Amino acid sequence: CSVWDRYSYEQYF.